This TCR beta chain was observed in a study of beta chain features in type 1 diabetes. Whole-study findings and limits: In all four CD4+ subsets, TCRB CDR3 length was significantly, moderately reduced in type 1 diabetes.

The isolated RNA, all of it, was reverse transcribed, so expressed TCRB transcripts were what got sequenced. Clones were sequenced by immunoSEQ multiplex PCR, and TCRdb holds only the in-frame ones, with some missing. The repertoire holds under 900,000 clones, with roughly 16% as singletons. This CDR3 region has 16 residues. Germline CDR1 and CDR2: MDHEN and SYDVKM. V shed 4 bases and J 0 bases; nucleotides not matched to a gene: 3. To note about this clone: What it binds is not known.

Sequencing was done on a sample of naive CD4+ T cells from blood. The genes are TRBV28 and TRBJ2-5, with 12 bases matching TRBD2. The source of this sequence is a woman in her late teens or twenties in good health. The CDR3 loop reads CASSSGLAGYQETQYF. DNA of the CDR3: TGTGCCAGCAGTTCCGGACTAGCGGGATACCAAGAGACCCAGTACTTC.